This passage covers 9 T cell receptor beta chains from one sample sequenced in a study of blood T cell repertoires in COVID-19. Clones were read by immunoSEQ multiplex PCR, and TCRdb kept only the in-frame ones, dropping some. The sample lists about 230,000 clones, about four fifths occurring once. The specimen was peripheral blood. These receptors were taken from a man aged 50 to 60 with active or convalescent COVID-19.

V usage is TRBV7-9 and J usage is TRBJ2-2; 15 nucleotides match TRBD2. J lost 6 bases, V lost 7 bases, and 6 bases had no gene match. This CDR3 contains 16 residues. Germline CDR1 SEHNR, CDR2 FQNEAQ (reference sequence). CDR3 nucleotides: TGTGCCAGCACCCCCCGGACTAGCGGGGGGGCCGGGGAGCTGTTTTTT. The encoded protein is CASTPRTSGGAGELFF.

V is TRBV19 and J is TRBJ2-1; the match to TRBD2 covers 9 bases. The CDR3 runs to 16 residues. J lost 4 bases, V lost 5 bases, and 9 bases had no gene match. Germline assignment: CDR1 LNHDA and CDR2 SQIVND (reference sequence). The CDR3 region has the DNA TGTGCCAGTAGTTCCGTAGCGGGAGTCACTTACAATGAGCAGTTCTTC. Amino acid sequence: CASSSVAGVTYNEQFF. The full variable domain, rest sourced from reference TRBV19 and TRBJ2-1, is DGGITQSPKYLFRKEGQNVTLSCEQNLNHDAMYWYRQDPGQGLRLIYYSQIVNDFQKGDIAEGYSVSREKKESFPLTVTSAQKNPTAFYLCASSSVAGVTYNEQFFGPGTRLTVL.

The rearrangement links TRBV27 to TRBJ2-7; 7 nucleotides line up with TRBD1. J gave up 6 bases and V 2 bases, and 7 bases lay outside the gene matches. Germline CDR1 and CDR2: MNHEY and SMNVEV (reference sequence). The CDR3 length is 14 residues. The CDR3 DNA reads as TGTGCCAGCAGTTTAGGACACAGGGGTCGCGAGCAGTACTTC. This translates into CASSLGHRGREQYF.

The rearrangement links TRBV19 to TRBJ1-5; 8 bases match TRBD1. V lost 0 bases, J lost 0 bases, and 25 bases stayed unmatched. CDR1 and CDR2 from the germline V gene are LNHDA and SQIVND (reference sequence). This CDR3 contains 24 residues. The CDR3 sequence: CASSIDLDGRGTGASFDSNQPQHF. CDR3 coding DNA: TGTGCCAGTAGTATAGATCTGGACGGTAGAGGGACAGGCGCCAGTTTTGATAGCAATCAGCCCCAGCATTTT.

V usage is TRBV11-2 and J usage is TRBJ2-7, with D tentatively TRBD1 (7 bases). The ends were cut back, 5 bases at V and 3 bases at J, with 23 bases in the middle. CDR1 SGHAT and CDR2 FQNNGV come from the germline V gene. The CDR3 sequence is 17 residues long. In nucleotides, the CDR3 is TGTGCCAGCAGCCCCCAGGGGGGTGGTTTCTTAGGCTACGAGCAGTACTTC. It yields the protein CASSPQGGGFLGYEQYF.

V usage is TRBV5-1 and J usage is TRBJ1-6; TRBD1 might be the D (6 bases). CDR3 size: 16 residues. V was shortened by 3 bases and J by 10 bases, with 20 bases between the two germline ends. Looked up from germline, CDR1 is SGHRS and CDR2 is YFSETQ. CDR3 nucleotides: TGCGCCAGCAGCTCAACCGGGGGGCCGGAGGGGTCACCCCTCCACTTT. Protein sequence: CASSSTGGPEGSPLHF. The full variable domain, in which reference TRBV5-1 and TRBJ1-6 provide the parts outside the CDR3, is KAGVTQTPRYLIKTRGQQVTLSCSPISGHRSVSWYQQTPGQGLQFLFEYFSETQRNKGNFPGRFSGRQFSNSRSEMNVSTLELGDSALYLCASSSTGGPEGSPLHFGNGTRLTVT.

V is TRBV11-1 and J is TRBJ2-6, with D unclear. Trimming shortened V by 1 base and J by 0 bases, and 4 bases separated the two germline ends. The CDR3 contains 15 residues. Germline values: CDR1 SGHAT, CDR2 FQDESV (reference sequence). CDR3 residues: CASSLVRSGANVLTF. In DNA, the CDR3 is TGTGCCAGCAGCTTAGTCCGCTCTGGGGCCAACGTCCTGACTTTC.

Worth noting for this clone: Different DNA sequences within this sample yield the same CDR3. The chain carries TRBV29-1 and TRBJ1-2; 7 bases agree with TRBD1. Looked up from germline, CDR1 is SQVTM and CDR2 is ANQGSEA. The junction had 5 bases not matched to a gene; V was cut back by 3 bases and J by 4 bases. The CDR3 runs to 13 residues. CDR3 sequence: CSVEEGGFYGYTF. CDR3 in DNA: TGCAGCGTTGAGGAAGGGGGCTTCTATGGCTACACCTTC.

The chain combines TRBV3-1 (or the pseudogene TRBV3-2) with TRBJ1-1; D is uncertain. CDR3 length equals 13 residues. Trimming pared 2 bases from V and 4 bases from J, leaving 8 bases between. The germline gives CDR1 LGHDT, CDR2 YNNKEL (reference sequence). The CDR3 region is CASSQSRGTEAFF. The CDR3 coding sequence is TGTGCCAGCAGCCAATCCCGGGGCACTGAAGCTTTCTTT.